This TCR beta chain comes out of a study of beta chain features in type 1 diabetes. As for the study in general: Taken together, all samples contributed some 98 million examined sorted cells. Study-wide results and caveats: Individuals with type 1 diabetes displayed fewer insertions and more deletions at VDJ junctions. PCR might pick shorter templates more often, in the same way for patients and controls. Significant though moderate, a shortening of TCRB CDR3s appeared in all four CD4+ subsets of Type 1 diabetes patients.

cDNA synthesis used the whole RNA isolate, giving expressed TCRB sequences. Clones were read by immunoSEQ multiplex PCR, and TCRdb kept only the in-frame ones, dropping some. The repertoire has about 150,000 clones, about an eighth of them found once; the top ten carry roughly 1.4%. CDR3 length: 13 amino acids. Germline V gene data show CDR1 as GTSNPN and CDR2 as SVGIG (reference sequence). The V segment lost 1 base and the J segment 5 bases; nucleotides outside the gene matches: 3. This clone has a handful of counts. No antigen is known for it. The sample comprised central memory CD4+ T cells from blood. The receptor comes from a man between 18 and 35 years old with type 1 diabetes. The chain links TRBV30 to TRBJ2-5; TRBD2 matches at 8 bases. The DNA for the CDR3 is TGTGCCTGGAGTGCAGGGACTAGTGAGACCCAGTACTTC. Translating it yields CAWSAGTSETQYF.